Shown below are 31 T cell receptor beta chains from a single sample sequenced in a study of shared clonotypes between healthy human individuals. Sequenced by immunoSEQ multiplex PCR; TCRdb stores in-frame clones only, minus some. The sample holds 760,000 or so clones, just over 95% seen once. CD8 cells regarded as naive lacked CD45RO, were positively chosen for CCR7, and omitted terminally differentiated effector memory CD45RA+ cells. Sequencing was carried out using naive CD8+ T cells sorted from blood. The receptors were gathered from a man between 25 and 39 years old in good health.

The V gene is TRBV13, the J gene TRBJ2-7, with D maybe TRBD1 (6 bases). Trimming removed 3 bases at V and 2 bases at J, with 8 bases between. The CDR3 consists of 13 residues. Germline V gene lookup returns CDR1 PRHDT and CDR2 FYEKMQ (reference sequence). CDR3 loop: CASSFRGPYEQYF. The CDR3 region has the DNA TGTGCCAGCAGCTTCAGGGGTCCCTACGAGCAGTACTTC.

The chain recombines TRBV7-2 with TRBJ2-5; D call uncertain. V was clipped by 4 bases and J by 4 bases, with 7 bases between them. The CDR3 consists of 12 residues. Germline-derived CDR1 and CDR2 are SGHTA and FQGNSA. The CDR3: CASSSLGETQYF. CDR3 coding DNA: TGTGCCAGCAGCTCCCTAGGAGAGACCCAGTACTTC.

The chain is built from TRBV5-4 and TRBJ2-1; D not certain. The CDR3 is 13 amino acids. Germline lookup yields CDR1 SGHNT and CDR2 YYREEE (reference sequence). Trimming shortened V by 4 bases and J by 7 bases, and 12 bases separated the two germline ends. CDR3 region: CASSPQTRNEQFF. The DNA for the CDR3 is TGTGCCAGCAGCCCGCAGACGAGGAATGAGCAGTTCTTC.

V usage is TRBV29-1 and J usage is TRBJ1-2; D remains unclear. The CDR3 is 13 amino acids. CDR1 is SQVTM, CDR2 ANQGSEA, per germline. V lost 3 bases to trimming and J lost 7 bases, with 15 bases between them. The DNA for the CDR3 is TGCAGCGTTGACAGTCGGAGCCCACTTGGCTACACCTTC. Residues: CSVDSRSPLGYTF. The full variable domain, with the rest looked up from reference TRBV29-1 and TRBJ1-2, is SAVISQKPSRDICQRGTSLTIQCQVDSQVTMMFWYRQQPGQSLTLIATANQGSEATYESGFVIDKFPISRPNLTFSTLTVSNMSPEDSSIYLCSVDSRSPLGYTFGSGTRLTVV.

This clone was found once. The gene calls are TRBV29-1 and TRBJ2-1; D is unclear. Trimming cost V 4 bases and J 6 bases, with 10 bases left between them. Germline CDR1 reads SQVTM; CDR2 reads ANQGSEA. CDR3 length equals 12 residues. The CDR3: CSVVGLGNEQFF. The CDR3, as DNA: TGCAGCGTTGTGGGGTTGGGCAATGAGCAGTTCTTC.

This clone was detected once. V is TRBV19 and J is TRBJ1-2; tentative D call: TRBD1 (5 bases). The germline V gene encodes CDR1 LNHDA and CDR2 SQIVND (reference sequence). Trimming removed 9 bases from V and 4 bases from J, with 15 bases in between. CDR3 length equals 13 residues. CDR3 DNA sequence: TGTGCCAGCCACCCGGGACGGATCTATGGCTACACCTTC. Protein sequence: CASHPGRIYGYTF. The complete variable domain, with remaining parts taken from reference TRBV19 and TRBJ1-2, reads DGGITQSPKYLFRKEGQNVTLSCEQNLNHDAMYWYRQDPGQGLRLIYYSQIVNDFQKGDIAEGYSVSREKKESFPLTVTSAQKNPTAFYLCASHPGRIYGYTFGSGTRLTVV.

The rearrangement joins TRBV7-3 to TRBJ2-5; 14 nucleotides line up with TRBD2. Trimming at V came to 4 bases and at J to 3 bases, leaving 1 base not matched to a gene. The CDR3 has 15 amino acids. Germline V gene data show CDR1 as SGHTA and CDR2 as FQGTGA. The CDR3 coding sequence is TGTGCCAGCAGCTCGGGACTAGCGGGAGAAGAGACCCAGTACTTC. This translates into CASSSGLAGEETQYF.

As for this clone: A read error may produce the germline difference seen at one junction end. The CDR3 sequence: CASREEGFTYEQYF. The CDR3 DNA reads as TGTGCCAGCAGGGAAGAGGGGTTTACCTACGAGCAGTACTTC. The genes are TRBV2 and TRBJ2-7; D tentatively reads TRBD1 or TRBD2 (5 bases each). CDR3 length: 14 residues. Germline lookup yields CDR1 SNHLY and CDR2 FYNNEI.

This rearrangement joins TRBV7-8 to TRBJ1-3; 7 bases line up with TRBD1. The CDR3 runs 15 residues. The germline CDR1 and CDR2 sequences are SGHVS and FQNEAQ. V gave up 4 bases and J gave up 8 bases; unmatched junction bases: 11. CDR3 loop: CASSSTGEKWHTIYF. The CDR3 DNA is TGTGCCAGCAGCTCCACAGGGGAGAAGTGGCACACCATATATTTT.

V is TRBV21-1 and J is TRBJ2-4. TRBV21-1 is designated a pseudogene. The CDR3 totals 15 residues. The CDR3 reads CASSKDQYSKNIQYF. The DNA of the CDR3 is TGTGCCAGCAGCAAAGACCAGTACTCCAAAAACATTCAGTACTTC.

V is TRBV2 and J is TRBJ2-2; D not certain. V gave up 7 bases and J gave up 6 bases, with 6 bases separating them. This CDR3 has 11 amino acids. Germline V gene sequence: CDR1 SNHLY, CDR2 FYNNEI. This CDR3 reads CASTTSGELFF. The CDR3 coding sequence is TGTGCCAGCACTACATCCGGGGAGCTGTTTTTT.

This chain joins TRBV28 and TRBJ2-5, with D possibly TRBD2 on 5 matching bases. This CDR3 is 15 amino acids long. The germline CDR1 and CDR2 sequences are MDHEN and SYDVKM. The V end lost 3 bases, the J end lost 4 bases, and 15 bases lay between the germline ends. CDR3 loop: CASSFYREPGETQYF. In DNA, the CDR3 is TGTGCCAGCAGTTTTTATCGGGAACCCGGAGAGACCCAGTACTTC.

The chain couples TRBV9 to TRBJ1-5, with a tentative D call TRBD1 (6 bases). Trimming removed 1 base at V and 4 bases at J, with 12 bases between. The CDR3 extends over 15 amino acids. Germline V CDR1 and CDR2: SGDLS, YYNGEE. CDR3 coding DNA: TGTGCCAGCAGCGTATCGGACAGTGCGAATCAGCCCCAGCATTTT. It translates to CASSVSDSANQPQHF.

The count of this clone is one. The chain uses TRBV27 and TRBJ1-1; D is undetermined. The CDR3 spans 13 residues. The V end lost 2 bases, the J end lost 0 bases, and 4 bases lay between the germline ends. CDR1 MNHEY and CDR2 SMNVEV come from the germline V gene (reference sequence). The CDR3 is CASSLMMNTEAFF. The DNA of the CDR3 is TGTGCCAGCAGTTTAATGATGAACACTGAAGCTTTCTTT.

On this clone: The sample contains more than one DNA sequence encoding this CDR3. The V call is TRBV9, the J call TRBJ1-1; D uncertain. Trimming took off 0 bases at V and 1 base at J, with 7 bases between the two ends. The CDR3 totals 14 residues. CDR1 SGDLS and CDR2 YYNGEE come from the germline V gene. The CDR3 here is CASSVEGQNTEAFF. CDR3 DNA: TGTGCCAGCAGCGTAGAAGGGCAGAACACTGAAGCTTTCTTT.

In DNA form, the CDR3 reads TGTGCCAGCAGCTTAGGGCCCCCACGGGGGGAAAAACTGTTTTTT. This codes for CASSLGPPRGEKLFF. This chain joins TRBV7-9 and TRBJ1-4; weak D call: TRBD1 (5 bases). The CDR3 has 15 amino acids. The V gene's germline CDR1 is SEHNR and CDR2 FQNEAQ (reference sequence). Trimming shortened V by 1 base and J by 8 bases, and 14 bases separated the two germline ends.

The rearrangement links TRBV6-5 to TRBJ1-2, with D uncertain. The length of the CDR3 is 13 residues. The germline V gene has CDR1 MNHEY and CDR2 SVGAGI. The V and J ends lost 0 bases and 4 bases respectively, with 6 bases between them. The CDR3 DNA sequence: TGTGCCAGCAGTTACTCGACATCCTATGGCTACACCTTC. Its protein product is CASSYSTSYGYTF.

This chain links TRBV4-1 with TRBJ2-7; TRBD2 matches at 8 bases. Germline V gene data show CDR1 as MGHRA and CDR2 as YSYEKL. This CDR3 has 15 residues. V trimming: 4 bases; J trimming: 0 bases; junction bases outside the gene matches: 5. CDR3 in amino acids: CASSPGRGTSYEQYF. The DNA of the CDR3 is TGCGCCAGCAGCCCCGGGAGGGGGACCTCCTACGAGCAGTACTTC.

J is TRBJ1-2 and V is TRBV7-9; D perhaps matches TRBD1 (6 bases). The germline CDR1 and CDR2 sequences are SEHNR and FQNEAQ (reference sequence). CDR3 length: 15 residues. With 5 bases removed from V and 8 bases from J, the gap between germline ends came to 21 bases. CDR3 in DNA: TGTGCCAGCAGCGGATCGGGGGGCTCACCCGAAGGCTACACCTTC. As protein: CASSGSGGSPEGYTF.

This chain connects TRBV6-5 to TRBJ2-1; 7 bases fit TRBD2. J gave up 6 bases and V 7 bases, and 9 bases lay outside the gene matches. Germline loops: CDR1 MNHEY, CDR2 SVGAGI. CDR3 size: 14 residues. The CDR3: CASTAAGTFNEQFF. Written as DNA, the CDR3 is TGTGCCAGCACCGCAGCGGGAACATTCAATGAGCAGTTCTTC.

This clone came up once. The chain carries TRBV7-6 and TRBJ2-7; TRBD1 agrees at 11 bases. V shed 4 bases and J 2 bases; nucleotides not matched to a gene: 7. Germline V gene lookup returns CDR1 SGHVS and CDR2 FNYEAQ. The CDR3 spans 16 residues. The CDR3 reads CASSSEGTGGPYEQYF. DNA for the CDR3: TGTGCCAGCAGCTCGGAAGGGACAGGGGGTCCCTACGAGCAGTACTTC.

Remarks on this clone: The same CDR3 can be traced to other DNA sequences in this sample. The chain employs TRBV7-2 and TRBJ2-1; D uncertain. Germline values: CDR1 SGHTA, CDR2 FQGNSA. V shed 3 bases and J shed 4 bases, with 4 bases lying between them. This CDR3 spans 12 amino acids. The CDR3 DNA follows: TGTGCCAGCAGCTTGGCTTACAATGAGCAGTTCTTC. This codes for CASSLAYNEQFF.

The rearrangement joins TRBV10-3 to TRBJ2-7; TRBD1 agrees at 7 bases. The germline V gene has CDR1 ENHRY and CDR2 SYGVKD. This CDR3 spans 12 amino acids. The V segment lost 7 bases and the J segment 6 bases; nucleotides outside the gene matches: 6. The DNA for the CDR3 is TGTGCCATCAACAGACAGGGATCCGAGCAGTACTTC. This codes for CAINRQGSEQYF.

This chain joins TRBV10-2 and TRBJ2-1; 8 bases fit TRBD2. Germline loops: CDR1 WSHSY, CDR2 SAAADI. Trimming removed 3 bases from V and 8 bases from J; junction bases left unmatched: 9. The CDR3 contains 15 residues. The CDR3 loop reads CASSDWAGGGDEQFF. The CDR3 region has the DNA TGCGCCAGCAGTGATTGGGCGGGAGGAGGCGATGAGCAGTTCTTC.

The genes are TRBV5-1 and TRBJ2-1; the D gene is possibly TRBD2 (6 bases). The germline CDR1 and CDR2 sequences are SGHRS and YFSETQ. This CDR3 comprises 14 residues. Trimming stripped 5 bases from V and 8 bases from J, with 17 bases between. Here the CDR3 reads CASRARTGSYEQFF. DNA for the CDR3: TGCGCCAGCAGGGCGCGAACCGGGAGCTATGAGCAGTTCTTC.

This clone was counted once. CDR3 bases: TGTGCCAGCAGCCAACGGACAGGGGTTGAGTACGGGGAGCTGTTTTTT. It codes for CASSQRTGVEYGELFF. V is TRBV7-3 and J is TRBJ2-2; 9 positions agree with TRBD1. Germline V gene lookup returns CDR1 SGHTA and CDR2 FQGTGA. This CDR3 comprises 16 residues. V shed 5 bases, J shed 7 bases, and the junction held 11 bases outside the gene matches.

The rearrangement joins TRBV29-1 to TRBJ2-6; D not certain. Between the trimmed V and J ends, which lost 7 bases and 4 bases, there was a span of 8 bases. The CDR3 has 12 residues. Germline CDR1 SQVTM, CDR2 ANQGSEA. CDR3 sequence reads: CSGLLGANVLTF. DNA for the CDR3: TGCAGCGGCCTTTTGGGGGCCAACGTCCTGACTTTC.

The chain is built from TRBV18 and TRBJ2-1; D uncertain. Trimming cost V 0 bases and J 3 bases, with 9 bases left between them. CDR3 length: 15 amino acids. Germline V CDR1 and CDR2: KGHSH, LQKENI. The CDR3 nucleotides are TGTGCCAGCTCACCACCGGTGGAGCGCTACAATGAGCAGTTCTTC. Translated: CASSPPVERYNEQFF. Filled out from reference TRBV18 and TRBJ2-1, the complete variable domain reads NAGVMQNPRHLVRRRGQEARLRCSPMKGHSHVYWYRQLPEEGLKFMVYLQKENIIDESGMPKERFSAEFPKEGPSILRIQQVVRGDSAAYFCASSPPVERYNEQFFGPGTRLTVL.

This rearrangement joins TRBV7-9 to TRBJ2-5, with unresolved D. V shed 5 bases and J shed 3 bases, with 4 bases lying between them. The CDR3 is made up of 11 amino acids. Germline lookup yields CDR1 SEHNR and CDR2 FQNEAQ (reference sequence). The CDR3 DNA sequence: TGTGCCAGCAGCGATGAAGAGACCCAGTACTTC. Encoded protein: CASSDEETQYF. The entire variable domain, with the rest obtained from reference TRBV7-9 and TRBJ2-5, is as follows: DTGVSQNPRHKITKRGQNVTFRCDPISEHNRLYWYRQTLGQGPEFLTYFQNEAQLEKSRLLSDRFSAERPKGSFSTLEIQRTEQGDSAMYLCASSDEETQYFGPGTRLLVL.

This chain uses TRBV11-3 with TRBJ2-2; 8 bases line up with TRBD1. The CDR3 is made up of 15 amino acids. Germline V CDR1 and CDR2: SGHNT, YENEEA. Trimming removed 5 bases from V and 2 bases from J; junction bases left unmatched: 4. In DNA form, the CDR3 reads TGTGCCAGCAGCCCCGACAGGGGAAACACCGGGGAGCTGTTTTTT. Its translation is CASSPDRGNTGELFF.

The chain combines TRBV27 with TRBJ2-3; 9 bases line up with TRBD2. V shed 8 bases and J 3 bases; nucleotides not matched to a gene: 6. The germline V gene has CDR1 MNHEY and CDR2 SMNVEV (reference sequence). The CDR3 runs to 14 residues. The CDR3, as DNA: TGTGCCAGCTTTAGCGGGAGAATAACAGATACGCAGTATTTT. Translated, it gives CASFSGRITDTQYF.